This T cell receptor (beta chain) was sequenced in a study of blood T cell repertoires in COVID-19. Study as a whole: The analysed material was cDNA or gDNA that came from T cells, B-cell-depleted T cells, or PBMCs.

V lost 2 bases, J lost 7 bases, and 4 bases stayed unmatched. In germline, CDR1 is SGHDN, CDR2 FVKESK. The CDR3 totals 15 residues. Study processing details: For nucleated cells, counts were estimated from reference gene primer amplification. Method: immunoSEQ multiplex PCR; TCRdb's copy keeps in-frame clones and lacks some. V and J calls and clone size are copied from that table; D and trimming were computed from the DNA. The sample has a few hundred thousand clones, approximately 86% seen once. Sample: peripheral blood. The sequence came from a man between 60 and 75 years old with acute or convalescent COVID-19. This chain connects TRBV14 to TRBJ1-6; 8 bases fit TRBD1. The CDR3: CASSQTGTGNSPLHF. In nucleotides, the CDR3 is TGTGCCAGCAGCCAAACCGGGACAGGCAATTCACCCCTCCACTTT.